Listed below are T cell receptor beta chains from one sample, sequenced in a study of T-cell reconstitution after alpha-beta-depleted transplantation in children. TCRdb reprocessed the PCR reads with MiXCR, giving one entry per CDR3 protein. The data hold about 76,000 distinct CDR3 sequences, with roughly 14% observed a single time. Here the sequenced sample was PBMCs, mostly from graft donor cells, taken 180 days after TCRalphabeta/CD19-depleted stem cell transplant. Receptors were obtained from a male patient aged 2-9 years who had a stem cell transplant for acute lymphoblastic leukemia, so the T cells may come from the graft donor. Both conserved end residues are part of each CDR3. The order of the fields is V gene, D gene, clone size, J gene, CDR3 DNA, CDR3 protein. The D gene is left open where the match is weak. Not every row has a clone size; where given, it reads once, few, many or a size class.

TRBV20-1	-	many	TRBJ2-3	TGCAGTGCTAGAGATCCCGGGACCGTGGTGGATACGCAGTATTTT	CSARDPGTVVDTQYF
TRBV27	-	many	TRBJ2-2	TGTGCCAGCAGTTTCGGGAGCACCGGGGAGCTGTTTTTT	CASSFGSTGELFF
TRBV4-1	TRBD2	few	TRBJ2-1	TGCGCCAGCAGCCGGACGAAGACTAGCGGAGTCCCCCTCCAATCCTACAATGAGCAGTTCTTC	CASSRTKTSGVPLQSYNEQFF
TRBV12-3/TRBV12-4	-	-	TRBJ1-2	TGTGCCAGCAGAGCCGACAGCAACTATGGCTACACCTTC	CASRADSNYGYTF
TRBV28	-	-	TRBJ2-2	TGTGCCAGCAGTTTAAGAAGGGTGGCGGGGGAGCTGTTTTTT	CASSLRRVAGELFF
TRBV20-1	-	many	TRBJ2-3	TGCAGTGCTTCCCAGGGGACTATTCAGTATTTT	CSASQGTIQYF
TRBV4-2	-	few	TRBJ1-3	TGTGCCAGCAGCCAAGTGCCACTAGGCACCATATATTTT	CASSQVPLGTIYF
TRBV4-3	TRBD2	few	TRBJ2-3	TGCGCCAGCAGCCAGTTAGCGGGAGGGGCGGCAGATACGCAGTATTTT	CASSQLAGGAADTQYF
TRBV6-5	-	few	TRBJ2-7	TGTGCCAGCAGTTACTCGCAGGCCGGTTCCTTGGGGCAGTACTTC	CASSYSQAGSLGQYF
TRBV11-2	-	few	TRBJ1-2	TGTGCCAGCAGCTTAGGGGGTGGGCCCTATGGCTACACCTTC	CASSLGGGPYGYTF
TRBV7-9	-	many	TRBJ2-5	TGTGCCAGCAGCTTACCCAGGGTCTTCAACGCGGGGACCCAGTACTTC	CASSLPRVFNAGTQYF
TRBV4-3	TRBD1	medium-sized	TRBJ2-7	TGCGCCAGCAGCGCGGACAGGGGAAGCTACGAGCAGTACTTC	CASSADRGSYEQYF
TRBV15	-	few	TRBJ2-5	TGTGCCACCAGCAGAGATTCGGAAGGGTTGTGGTTGGAGACCCAGTACTTC	CATSRDSEGLWLETQYF
TRBV30	-	few	TRBJ2-7	TGTGCCTGGAGTGTACGTGGCAGGGGGGACTTC	CAWSVRGRGDF
TRBV28	TRBD1	-	TRBJ2-1	TGTGCCAGCAGTAAGGGGACAGGTGAGCAGTTCTTC	CASSKGTGEQFF
TRBV7-9	TRBD1	many	TRBJ1-1	TGTGCCAGCAGCTCCCAGGGGGCTGAAGCTTTCTTT	CASSSQGAEAFF
TRBV5-1	-	-	TRBJ1-4	TGCGCCAGCAGCCCTCGTAAAGGGGGTGAAAAACTGTTTTTT	CASSPRKGGEKLFF
TRBV28	-	-	TRBJ2-7	TGTGCCAGCAGTACACAGGGGGGGCCCTACGAGCAGTACTTC	CASSTQGGPYEQYF
TRBV4-2	TRBD1	few	TRBJ2-4	TGTGCCAGCAGGTCCTCAGGGACAGGGCTGAACATTCAGTACTTC	CASRSSGTGLNIQYF
TRBV7-9	-	few	TRBJ1-1	TGTGCCAGCAGCTCCATCACTGAAGCTTTCTTT	CASSSITEAFF
TRBV5-1	-	few	TRBJ1-1	TGCGCCAGCAGCTTGGTAGGGAGGGCGAACACTGAAGCTTTCTTT	CASSLVGRANTEAFF
TRBV20-1	-	few	TRBJ1-5	TGCAGTGCTAGGAAAGGTGGAGGGCACAATCAGCCCCAGCATTTT	CSARKGGGHNQPQHF
TRBV4-3	-	-	TRBJ2-1	TGCGCCAGCAGCCAAGATTCCGCGATGCTCACCTACAATGAGCAGTTCTTC	CASSQDSAMLTYNEQFF
TRBV5-8	-	many	TRBJ2-1	TGTGCCAGCAGCCGGGGAAGGTCCTACAATGAGCAGTTCTTC	CASSRGRSYNEQFF
TRBV30	-	-	TRBJ1-3	TGTGCCTGGAGGGGCGCCTTCCCAGGAAACACCATATATTTT	CAWRGAFPGNTIYF
TRBV9	-	few	TRBJ2-5	TGTGCCAGCGGGCGGGCGGGGAAACCAGGGGAGACCCAGTACTTC	CASGRAGKPGETQYF
TRBV18	-	-	TRBJ2-7	TGTGCCAGCTCACCGGGGGGTCTCGAGCAGTACTTC	CASSPGGLEQYF
TRBV20-1	-	-	TRBJ2-1	TGCAATCCCACTTCAGGGAAAGGAAAGTTCTTC	CNPTSGKGKFF
TRBV25-1	-	-	TRBJ2-5	TGTGCCAGCAGTGAATTCAAAAGAGGGGTAGGGAAAGAGACCCAGTACTTC	CASSEFKRGVGKETQYF
TRBV10-3	TRBD2	few	TRBJ2-4	TGTGCCATCAGTCCGACTAGCGGGGGGACCAAAAACATTCAGTACTTC	CAISPTSGGTKNIQYF
TRBV20-1	-	few	TRBJ2-7	TGCAGTGCTAGAGACGCCGTATTCTACGAGCAGTACTTC	CSARDAVFYEQYF